This TCR beta chain was retrieved from a study of Ad26.COV2.S vaccination and SARS-CoV-2 variants. Study summary: Intramuscular Ad26.COV2.S at 5x10^10 or 1x10^11 viral particles. General study results and limits: Comparable non-spike TCR breadth was observed in vaccine and placebo recipients. From the TCR breadth and depth analyses, total T cell responses may have been underestimated.

Germline V CDR1 and CDR2: KGHSH, LQKENI. V gave up 3 bases and J gave up 6 bases, with 22 bases separating them. The CDR3 loop spans 17 amino acids. The treatment was: 15 to 20 received Ad26.COV2.S at low or high dose, single or two shots; about 5 received placebo; per-sample allocation not given. Sampling occurred on day 63 after the first vaccine or placebo injection. Of note for this clone: Its specificity is not known.

The table came from immunoSEQ multiplex PCR; TCRdb's copy has only in-frame clones and leaves some out. The sample consists of 300,000 to 450,000 clones, roughly 85% of them appearing once. The input for sequencing was peripheral blood, taken in a trial of Ad26.COV2.S vaccine versus placebo. This sequence was found in a person between 18 and 65 years old who received the Ad26.COV2.S COVID-19 vaccine or a placebo. This chain joins TRBV18 and TRBJ2-3, with D uncertain. DNA of the CDR3: TGTGCCAGCTCACCTACCTGGACCGTAAGTCAAATCGATACGCAGTATTTT. It encodes CASSPTWTVSQIDTQYF.